The clone carrying this T cell receptor beta chain was counted ten times or more. Its specificity is not known. The entry originates in a study of T cell repertoires in cytomegalovirus infection. As for the study in general: Evidence of both CMV infection and a matching HLA type came from public TCR beta signatures.

TCRdb itself ran the reads through MiXCR, one entry per CDR3 protein. This table has fewer than 550,000 distinct CDR3 sequences, around 11% appearing once. Overall study results and limits: Accumulated public TCR beta family frequency recognized individuals carrying CMV together with the relevant HLA. Dominating the ex vivo response were TCR beta clonotypes that were CMV-specific and HLA-C-restricted.

This TCR was sampled from a human donor in good health (CMV status not recorded). Some clones in this sample may be carry-over from other donors' samples. Sequencing used PBMCs.

CDR3 DNA sequence: TGCAGCGCCCGGGACAGGGGAAACACTGAAGCTTTCTTT. Encoded protein: CSARDRGNTEAFF. V is TRBV20-1 and J is TRBJ1-1; 10 bases match TRBD1. Germline CDR1 is DFQATT and CDR2 is SNEGSKA (reference sequence). This CDR3 is 13 amino acids long.